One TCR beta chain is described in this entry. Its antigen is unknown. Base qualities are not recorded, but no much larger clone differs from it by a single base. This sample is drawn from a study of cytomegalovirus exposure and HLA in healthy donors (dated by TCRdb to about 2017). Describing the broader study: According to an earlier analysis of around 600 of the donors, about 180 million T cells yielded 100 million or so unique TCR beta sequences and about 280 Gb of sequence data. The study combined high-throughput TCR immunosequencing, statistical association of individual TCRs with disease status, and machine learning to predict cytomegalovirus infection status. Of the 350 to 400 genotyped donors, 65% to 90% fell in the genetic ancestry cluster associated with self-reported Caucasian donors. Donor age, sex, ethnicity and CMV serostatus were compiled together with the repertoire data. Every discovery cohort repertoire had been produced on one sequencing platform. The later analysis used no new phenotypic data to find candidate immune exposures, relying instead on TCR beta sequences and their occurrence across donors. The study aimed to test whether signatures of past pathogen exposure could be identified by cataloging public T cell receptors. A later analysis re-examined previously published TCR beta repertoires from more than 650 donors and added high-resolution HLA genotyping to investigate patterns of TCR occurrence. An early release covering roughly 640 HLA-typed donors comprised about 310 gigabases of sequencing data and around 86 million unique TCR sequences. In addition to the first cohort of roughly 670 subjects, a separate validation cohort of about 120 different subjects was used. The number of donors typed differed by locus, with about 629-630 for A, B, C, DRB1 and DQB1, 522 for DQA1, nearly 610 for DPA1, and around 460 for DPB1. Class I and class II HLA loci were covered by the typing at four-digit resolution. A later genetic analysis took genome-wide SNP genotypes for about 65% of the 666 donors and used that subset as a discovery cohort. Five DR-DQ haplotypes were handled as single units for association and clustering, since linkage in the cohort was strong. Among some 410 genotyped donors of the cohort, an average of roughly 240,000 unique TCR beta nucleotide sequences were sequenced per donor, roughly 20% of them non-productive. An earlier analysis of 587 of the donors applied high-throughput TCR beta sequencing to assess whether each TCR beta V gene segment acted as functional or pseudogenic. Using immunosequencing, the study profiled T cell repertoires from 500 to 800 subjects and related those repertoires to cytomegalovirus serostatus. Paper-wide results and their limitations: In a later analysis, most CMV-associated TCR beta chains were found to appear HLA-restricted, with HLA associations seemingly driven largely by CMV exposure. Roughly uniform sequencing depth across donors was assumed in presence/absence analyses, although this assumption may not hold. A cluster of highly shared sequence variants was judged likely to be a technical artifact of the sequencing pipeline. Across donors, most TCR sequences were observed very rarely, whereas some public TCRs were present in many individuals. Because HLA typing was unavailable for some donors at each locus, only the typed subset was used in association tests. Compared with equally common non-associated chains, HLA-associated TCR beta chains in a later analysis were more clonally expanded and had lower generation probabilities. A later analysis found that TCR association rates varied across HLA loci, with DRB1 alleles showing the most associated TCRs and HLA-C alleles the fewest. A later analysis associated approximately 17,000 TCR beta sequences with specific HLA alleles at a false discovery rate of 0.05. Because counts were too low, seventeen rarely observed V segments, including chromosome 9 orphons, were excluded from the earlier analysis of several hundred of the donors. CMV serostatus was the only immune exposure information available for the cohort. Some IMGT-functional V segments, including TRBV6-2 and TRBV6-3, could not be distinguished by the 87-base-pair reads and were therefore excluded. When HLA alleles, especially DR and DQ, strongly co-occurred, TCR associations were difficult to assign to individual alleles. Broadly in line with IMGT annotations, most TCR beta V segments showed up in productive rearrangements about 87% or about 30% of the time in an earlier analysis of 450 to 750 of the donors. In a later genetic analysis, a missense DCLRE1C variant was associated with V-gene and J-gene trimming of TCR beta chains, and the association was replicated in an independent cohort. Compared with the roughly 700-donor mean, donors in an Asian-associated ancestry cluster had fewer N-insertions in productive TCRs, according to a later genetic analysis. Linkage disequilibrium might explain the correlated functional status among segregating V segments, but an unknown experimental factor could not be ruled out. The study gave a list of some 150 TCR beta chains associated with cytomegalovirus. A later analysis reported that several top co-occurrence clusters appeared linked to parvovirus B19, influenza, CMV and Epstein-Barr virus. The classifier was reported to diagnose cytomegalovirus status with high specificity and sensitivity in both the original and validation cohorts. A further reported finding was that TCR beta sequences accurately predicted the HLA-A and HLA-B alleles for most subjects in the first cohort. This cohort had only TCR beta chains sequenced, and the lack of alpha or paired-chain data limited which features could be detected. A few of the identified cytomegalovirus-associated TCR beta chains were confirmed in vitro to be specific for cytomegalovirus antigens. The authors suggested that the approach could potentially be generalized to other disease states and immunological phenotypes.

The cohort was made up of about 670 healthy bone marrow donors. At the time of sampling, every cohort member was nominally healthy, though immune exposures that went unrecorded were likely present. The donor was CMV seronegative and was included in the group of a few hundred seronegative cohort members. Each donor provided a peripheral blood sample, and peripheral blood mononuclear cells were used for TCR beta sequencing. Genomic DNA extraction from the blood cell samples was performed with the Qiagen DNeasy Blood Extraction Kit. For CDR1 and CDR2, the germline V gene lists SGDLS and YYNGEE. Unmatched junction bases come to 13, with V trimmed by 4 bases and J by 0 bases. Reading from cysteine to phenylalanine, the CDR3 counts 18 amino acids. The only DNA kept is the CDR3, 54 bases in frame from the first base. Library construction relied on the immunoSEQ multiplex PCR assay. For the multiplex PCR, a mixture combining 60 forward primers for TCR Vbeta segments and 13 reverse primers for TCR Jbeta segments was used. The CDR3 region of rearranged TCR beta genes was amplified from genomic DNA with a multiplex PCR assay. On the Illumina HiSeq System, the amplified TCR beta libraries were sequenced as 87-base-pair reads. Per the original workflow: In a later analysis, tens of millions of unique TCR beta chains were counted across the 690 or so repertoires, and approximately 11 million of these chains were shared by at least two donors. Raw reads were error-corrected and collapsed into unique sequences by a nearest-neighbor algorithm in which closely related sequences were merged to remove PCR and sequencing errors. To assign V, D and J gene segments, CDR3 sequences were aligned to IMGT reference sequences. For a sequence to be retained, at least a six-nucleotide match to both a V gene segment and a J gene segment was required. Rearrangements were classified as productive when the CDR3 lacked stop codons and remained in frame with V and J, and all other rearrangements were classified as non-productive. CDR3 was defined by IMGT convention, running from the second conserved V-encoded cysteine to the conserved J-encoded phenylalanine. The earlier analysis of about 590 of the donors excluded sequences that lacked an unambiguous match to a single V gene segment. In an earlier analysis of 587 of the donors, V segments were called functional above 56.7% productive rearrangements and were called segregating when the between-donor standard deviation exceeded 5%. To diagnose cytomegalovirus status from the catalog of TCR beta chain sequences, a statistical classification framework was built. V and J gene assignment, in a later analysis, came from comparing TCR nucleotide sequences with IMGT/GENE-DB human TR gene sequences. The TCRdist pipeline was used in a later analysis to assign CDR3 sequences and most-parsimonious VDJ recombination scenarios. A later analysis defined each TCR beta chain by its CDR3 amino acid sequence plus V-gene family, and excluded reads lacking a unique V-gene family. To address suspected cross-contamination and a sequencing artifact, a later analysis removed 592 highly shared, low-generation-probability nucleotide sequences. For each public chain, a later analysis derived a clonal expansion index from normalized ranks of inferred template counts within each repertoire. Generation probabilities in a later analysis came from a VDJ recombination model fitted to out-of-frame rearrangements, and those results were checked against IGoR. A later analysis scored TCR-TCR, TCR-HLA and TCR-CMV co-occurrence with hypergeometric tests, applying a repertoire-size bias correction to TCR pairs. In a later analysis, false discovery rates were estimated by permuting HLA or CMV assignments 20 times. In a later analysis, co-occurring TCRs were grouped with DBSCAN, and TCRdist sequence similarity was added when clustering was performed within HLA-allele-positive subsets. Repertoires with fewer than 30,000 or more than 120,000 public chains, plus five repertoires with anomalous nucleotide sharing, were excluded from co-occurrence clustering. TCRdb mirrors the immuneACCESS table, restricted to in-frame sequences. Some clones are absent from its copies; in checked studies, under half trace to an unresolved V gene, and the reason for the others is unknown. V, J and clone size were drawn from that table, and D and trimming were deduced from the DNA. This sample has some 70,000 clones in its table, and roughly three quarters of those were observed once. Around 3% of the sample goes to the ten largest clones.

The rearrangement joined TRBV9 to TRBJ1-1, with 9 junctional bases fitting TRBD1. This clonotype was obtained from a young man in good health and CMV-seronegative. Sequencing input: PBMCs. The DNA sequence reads TGTGCCAGCAGCTCAGAAAAACAGGGGGCGGATATGAACACTGAAGCTTTCTTT. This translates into CASSSEKQGADMNTEAFF. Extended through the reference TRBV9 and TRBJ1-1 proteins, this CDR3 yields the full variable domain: DSGVTQTPKHLITATGQRVTLRCSPRSGDLSVYWYQQSLDQGLQFLIQYYNGEERAKGNILERFSAQQFPDLHSELNLSSLELGDSALYFCASSSEKQGADMNTEAFFGQGTRLTVV.